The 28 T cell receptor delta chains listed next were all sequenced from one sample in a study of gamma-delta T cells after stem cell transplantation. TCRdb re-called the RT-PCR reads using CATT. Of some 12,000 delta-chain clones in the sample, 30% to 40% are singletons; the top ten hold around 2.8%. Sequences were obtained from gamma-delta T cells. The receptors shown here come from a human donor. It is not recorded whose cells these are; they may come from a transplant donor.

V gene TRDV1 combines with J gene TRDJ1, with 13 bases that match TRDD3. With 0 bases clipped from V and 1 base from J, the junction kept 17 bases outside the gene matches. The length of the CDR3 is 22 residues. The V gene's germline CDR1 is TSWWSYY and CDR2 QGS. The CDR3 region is CALGELFLQLLLGDTGTDKLIF. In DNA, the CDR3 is TGTGCTCTTGGGGAACTGTTCCTCCAACTTTTACTGGGGGATACGGGCACCGATAAACTCATCTTT.

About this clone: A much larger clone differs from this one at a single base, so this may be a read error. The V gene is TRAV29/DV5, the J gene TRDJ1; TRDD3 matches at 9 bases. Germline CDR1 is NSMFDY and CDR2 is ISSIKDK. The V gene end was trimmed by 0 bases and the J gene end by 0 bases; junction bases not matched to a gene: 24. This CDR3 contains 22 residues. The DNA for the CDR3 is TGTGCAGCAAGCGGTAGGAGACGGGGGATACCCCCTGGCTTAGGGTACACCGATAAACTCATCTTT. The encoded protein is CAASGRRRGIPPGLGYTDKLIF. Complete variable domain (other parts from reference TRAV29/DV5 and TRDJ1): DQQVKQNSPSLSVQEGRISILNCDYTNSMFDYFLWYKKYPAEGPTFLISISSIKDKNEDGRFTVFLNKSAKHLSLHIVPSQPGDSAVYFCAASGRRRGIPPGLGYTDKLIFGKGTRVTVEP.

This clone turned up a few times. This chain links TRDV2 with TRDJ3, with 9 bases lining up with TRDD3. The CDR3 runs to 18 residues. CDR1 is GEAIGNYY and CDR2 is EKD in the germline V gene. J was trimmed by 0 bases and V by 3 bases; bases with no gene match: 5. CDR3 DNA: TGTGCCTGTGACGGAGGGGGATACAACTCCTGGGACACCCGACAGATGTTTTTC. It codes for CACDGGGYNSWDTRQMFF.

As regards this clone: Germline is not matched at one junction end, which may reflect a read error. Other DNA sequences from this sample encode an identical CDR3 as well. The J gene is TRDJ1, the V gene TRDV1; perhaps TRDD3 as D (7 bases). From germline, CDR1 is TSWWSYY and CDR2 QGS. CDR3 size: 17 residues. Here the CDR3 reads CALGGLPSETGADKLIF. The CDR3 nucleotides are TGTGCTCTTGGGGGCCTTCCGTCGGAGACTGGGGCGGATAAACTCATCTTC.

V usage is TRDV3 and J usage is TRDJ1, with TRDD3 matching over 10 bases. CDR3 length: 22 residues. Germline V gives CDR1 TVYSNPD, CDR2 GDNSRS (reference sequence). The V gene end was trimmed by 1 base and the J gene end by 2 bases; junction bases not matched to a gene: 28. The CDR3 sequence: CAFKPHRYWGMVKGSGTDKLIF. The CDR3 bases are TGTGCCTTTAAACCCCACCGGTACTGGGGGATGGTAAAAGGTTCCGGGACCGATAAACTCATCTTT.

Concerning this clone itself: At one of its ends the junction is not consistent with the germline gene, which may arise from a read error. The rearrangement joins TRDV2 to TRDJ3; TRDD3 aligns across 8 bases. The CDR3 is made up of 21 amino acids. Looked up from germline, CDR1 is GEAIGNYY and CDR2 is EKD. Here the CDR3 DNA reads TGTGCCTGTGACCCTCAGTACTGGGGGGCGGCAAGCTCCTGTGACACCCGACAGATGTTTTTC. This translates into CACDPQYWGAASSCDTRQMFF.

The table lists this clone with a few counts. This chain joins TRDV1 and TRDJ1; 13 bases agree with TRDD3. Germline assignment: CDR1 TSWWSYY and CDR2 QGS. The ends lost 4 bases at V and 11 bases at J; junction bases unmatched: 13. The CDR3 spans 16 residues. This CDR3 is CALGGFPLYWGIRLIF. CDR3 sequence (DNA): TGTGCTCTTGGGGGGTTTCCTCTGTACTGGGGGATACGGCTCATCTTT.

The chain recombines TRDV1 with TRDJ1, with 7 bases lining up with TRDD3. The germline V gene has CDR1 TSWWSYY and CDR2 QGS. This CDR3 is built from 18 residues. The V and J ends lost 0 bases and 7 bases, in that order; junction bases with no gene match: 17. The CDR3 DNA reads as TGTGCTCTTGGGGAACTTTACGTGGGGATAGGTCTGGGGTGTAAACTCATCTTT. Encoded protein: CALGELYVGIGLGCKLIF.

The DNA of the CDR3 is TGTGCTCTTGGGGAACCTCTCCCACCTTGGGGGATCCTGTACACCGATAAACTCATCTTT. The encoded protein is CALGEPLPPWGILYTDKLIF. The chain couples TRDV1 to TRDJ1, with TRDD3 matching 8 bases. Looked up from germline, CDR1 is TSWWSYY and CDR2 is QGS. CDR3 length equals 20 residues. V was pared by 1 base and J by 0 bases, with 16 bases of the junction left unmatched.

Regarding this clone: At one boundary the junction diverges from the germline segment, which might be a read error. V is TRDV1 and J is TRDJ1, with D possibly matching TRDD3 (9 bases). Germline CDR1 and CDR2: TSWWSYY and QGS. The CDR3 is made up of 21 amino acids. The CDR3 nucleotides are TGTGCTGTTGGGGAACTAGGCTTCCTACAGTTCGTGGGGGATAAAACCGATAAACTCATCTTT. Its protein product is CAVGELGFLQFVGDKTDKLIF.

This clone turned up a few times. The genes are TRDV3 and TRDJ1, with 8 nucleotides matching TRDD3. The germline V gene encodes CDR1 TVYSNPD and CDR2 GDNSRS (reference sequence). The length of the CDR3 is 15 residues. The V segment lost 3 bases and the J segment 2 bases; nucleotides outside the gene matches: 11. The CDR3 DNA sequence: TGTGCCTTCAGTGGGATACGCCGGAGGACCGATAAACTCATCTTT. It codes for CAFSGIRRRTDKLIF.

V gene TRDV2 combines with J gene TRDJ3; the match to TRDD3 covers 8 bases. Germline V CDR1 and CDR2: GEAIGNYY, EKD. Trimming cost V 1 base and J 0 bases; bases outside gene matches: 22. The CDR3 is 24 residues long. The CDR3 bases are TGTGCCTGTGACACGGGTCTACCCCGTTGGGGCTGGGGGAGAAGCTCCTGGGACACCCGACAGATGTTTTTC. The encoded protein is CACDTGLPRWGWGRSSWDTRQMFF.

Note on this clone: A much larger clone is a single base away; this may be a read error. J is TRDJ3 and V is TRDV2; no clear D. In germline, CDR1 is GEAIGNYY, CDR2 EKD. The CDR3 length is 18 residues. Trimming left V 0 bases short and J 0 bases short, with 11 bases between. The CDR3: CACDTAGLSSWDTRQMFF. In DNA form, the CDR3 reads TGTGCCTGTGACACCGCGGGGCTTTCCTCCTGGGACACCCGACAGATGTTTTTC.

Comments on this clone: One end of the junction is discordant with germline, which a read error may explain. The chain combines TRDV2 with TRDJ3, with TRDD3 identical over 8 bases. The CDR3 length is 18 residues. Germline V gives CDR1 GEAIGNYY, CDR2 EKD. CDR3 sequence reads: CACDLFLGDSLDTRQMFF. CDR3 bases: TGTGCCTGTGATTTATTCCTGGGGGACTCCTTGGACACCCGACAGATGTTTTTC.

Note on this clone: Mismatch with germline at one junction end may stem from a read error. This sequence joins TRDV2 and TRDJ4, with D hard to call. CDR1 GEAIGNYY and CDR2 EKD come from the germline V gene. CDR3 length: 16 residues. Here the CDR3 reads CACDTGLIHDAIPLIF. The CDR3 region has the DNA TGTGCCTGTGACACCGGGCTAATTCACGACGCCATCCCCCTTATCTTT.

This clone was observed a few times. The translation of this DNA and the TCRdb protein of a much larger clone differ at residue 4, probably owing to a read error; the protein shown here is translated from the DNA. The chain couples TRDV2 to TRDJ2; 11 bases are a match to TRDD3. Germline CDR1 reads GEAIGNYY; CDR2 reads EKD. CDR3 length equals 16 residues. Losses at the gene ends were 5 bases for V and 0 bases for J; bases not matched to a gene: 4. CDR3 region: CACGILGDTLTAQLFF. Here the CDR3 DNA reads TGTGCCTGTGGCATACTGGGGGATACTTTGACAGCACAACTCTTCTTT.

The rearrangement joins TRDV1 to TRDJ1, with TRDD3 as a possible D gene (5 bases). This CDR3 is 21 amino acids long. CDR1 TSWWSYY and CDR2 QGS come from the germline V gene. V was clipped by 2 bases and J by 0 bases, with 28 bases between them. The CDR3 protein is CALGETRQYRHTWVNTDKLIF. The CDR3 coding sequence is TGTGCTCTTGGGGAAACCCGACAATATCGCCATACGTGGGTTAACACCGATAAACTCATCTTT.

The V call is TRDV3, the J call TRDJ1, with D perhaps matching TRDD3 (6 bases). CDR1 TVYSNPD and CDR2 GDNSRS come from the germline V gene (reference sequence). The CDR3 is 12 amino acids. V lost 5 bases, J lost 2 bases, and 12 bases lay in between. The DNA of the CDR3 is TGTGCCATTGGGGGCCCGACCGATAAACTCATCTTT. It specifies CAIGGPTDKLIF. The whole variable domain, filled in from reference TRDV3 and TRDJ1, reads CDKVTQSSPDQTVASGSEVVLLCTYDTVYSNPDLFWYRIRPDYSFQFVFYGDNSRSEGADFTQGRFSVKHILTQKAFHLVISPVRTEDSATYYCAIGGPTDKLIFGKGTRVTVEP.

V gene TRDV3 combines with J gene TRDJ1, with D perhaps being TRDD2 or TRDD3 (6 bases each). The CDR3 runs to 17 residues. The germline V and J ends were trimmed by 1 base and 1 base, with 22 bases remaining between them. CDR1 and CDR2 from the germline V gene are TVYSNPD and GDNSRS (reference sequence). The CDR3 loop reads CAFKSYLRWGPTDKLIF. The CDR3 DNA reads TGTGCCTTTAAGTCCTACCTCCGCTGGGGCCCCACCGATAAACTCATCTTT.

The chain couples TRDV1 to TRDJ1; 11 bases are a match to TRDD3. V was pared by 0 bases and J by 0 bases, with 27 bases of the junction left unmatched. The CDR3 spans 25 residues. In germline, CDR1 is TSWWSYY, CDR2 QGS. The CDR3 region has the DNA TGTGCTCTTGGGGAACTCCAGCGGCAGTCCCCCCGTACTGGGGGATATAAGGACTACACCGATAAACTCATCTTT. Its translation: CALGELQRQSPRTGGYKDYTDKLIF.

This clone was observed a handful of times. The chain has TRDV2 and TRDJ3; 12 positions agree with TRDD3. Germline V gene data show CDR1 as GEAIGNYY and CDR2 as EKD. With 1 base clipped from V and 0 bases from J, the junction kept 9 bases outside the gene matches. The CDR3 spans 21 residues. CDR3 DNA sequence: TGTGCCTGTGACACAGCCTGGGGGATACGCTTGAGCTCCTGGGACACCCGACAGATGTTTTTC. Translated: CACDTAWGIRLSSWDTRQMFF.

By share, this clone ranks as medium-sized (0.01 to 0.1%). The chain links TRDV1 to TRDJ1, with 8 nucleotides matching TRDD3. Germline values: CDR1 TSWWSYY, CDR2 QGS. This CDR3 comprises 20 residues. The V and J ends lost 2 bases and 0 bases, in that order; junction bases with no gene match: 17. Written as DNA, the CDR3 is TGTGCTCTTGGGGAATATCTCCCGTGGGGGATCTATTTGTACACCGATAAACTCATCTTT. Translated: CALGEYLPWGIYLYTDKLIF.

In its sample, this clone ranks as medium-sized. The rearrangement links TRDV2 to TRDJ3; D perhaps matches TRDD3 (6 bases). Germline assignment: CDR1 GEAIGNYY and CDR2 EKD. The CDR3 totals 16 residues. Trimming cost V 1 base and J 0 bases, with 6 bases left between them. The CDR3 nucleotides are TGTGCCTGTGACACGGGATACTCCTGGGACACCCGACAGATGTTTTTC. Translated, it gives CACDTGYSWDTRQMFF.

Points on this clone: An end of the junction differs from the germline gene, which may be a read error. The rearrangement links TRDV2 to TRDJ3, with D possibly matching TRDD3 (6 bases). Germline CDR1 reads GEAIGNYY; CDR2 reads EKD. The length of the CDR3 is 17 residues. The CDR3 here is CACDATGSHRDTRKMFF. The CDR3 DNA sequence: TGTGCCTGTGACGCGACTGGGAGCCACAGGGACACCCGAAAGATGTTTTTC.

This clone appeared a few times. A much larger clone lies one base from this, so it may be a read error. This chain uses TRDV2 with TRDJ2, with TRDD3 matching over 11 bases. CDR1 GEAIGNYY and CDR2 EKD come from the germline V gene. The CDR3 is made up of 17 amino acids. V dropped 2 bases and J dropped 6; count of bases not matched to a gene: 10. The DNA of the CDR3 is TGTGCCTGTGACAGACGATGGGGGATACGCCTGGCAGCACAACTCTTCTTT. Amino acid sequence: CACDRRWGIRLAAQLFF.

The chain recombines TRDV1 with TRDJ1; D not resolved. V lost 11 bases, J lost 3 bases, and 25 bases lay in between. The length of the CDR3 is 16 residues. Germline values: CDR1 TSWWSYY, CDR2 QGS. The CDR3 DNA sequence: TGTGCTAGTGGGAACTCCGGAACCGGGCTGTCCGATAAACTCATCTTT. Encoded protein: CASGNSGTGLSDKLIF.

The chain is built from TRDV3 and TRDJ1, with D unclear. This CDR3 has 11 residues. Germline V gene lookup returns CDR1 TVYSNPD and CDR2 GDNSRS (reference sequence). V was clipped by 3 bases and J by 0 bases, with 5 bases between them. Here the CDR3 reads CALRYTDKLIF. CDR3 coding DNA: TGTGCCTTAAGATACACCGATAAACTCATCTTT.

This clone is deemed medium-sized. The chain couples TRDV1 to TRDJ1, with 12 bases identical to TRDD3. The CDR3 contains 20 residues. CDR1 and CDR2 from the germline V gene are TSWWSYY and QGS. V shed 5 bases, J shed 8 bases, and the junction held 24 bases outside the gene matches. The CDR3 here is CALGNLIPRTGGYNQIKLIF. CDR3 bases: TGTGCTCTTGGGAACCTGATTCCCCGTACTGGGGGATACAACCAAATCAAACTCATCTTT.